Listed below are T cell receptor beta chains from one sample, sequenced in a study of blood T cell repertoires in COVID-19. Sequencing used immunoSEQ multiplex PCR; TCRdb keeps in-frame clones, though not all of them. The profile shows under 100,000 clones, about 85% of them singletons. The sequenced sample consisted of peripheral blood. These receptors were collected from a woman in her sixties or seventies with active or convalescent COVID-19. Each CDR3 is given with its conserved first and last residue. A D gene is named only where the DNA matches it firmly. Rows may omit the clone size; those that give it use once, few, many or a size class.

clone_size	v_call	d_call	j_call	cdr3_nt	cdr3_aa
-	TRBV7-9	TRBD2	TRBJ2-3	TGTGCCAGCAGCTTCGGACTAGCGCAGTATTTT	CASSFGLAQYF
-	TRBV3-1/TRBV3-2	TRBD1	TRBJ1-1	TGTGCCAGCAGCCAACAACAGGGGGCCTCTGAAGCTTTCTTT	CASSQQQGASEAFF
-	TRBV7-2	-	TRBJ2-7	TGTGCCAGCAGTAGGGGGGGTGAGCAGTACTTC	CASSRGGEQYF
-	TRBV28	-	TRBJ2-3	TGTGCCAGCGCCAGTCCAGGGGGCACAGATACGCAGTATTTT	CASASPGGTDTQYF
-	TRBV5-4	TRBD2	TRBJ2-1	TGTGCCAGCAGCTTGACGAGACTAGCGACGTACAATGAGCAGTTCTTC	CASSLTRLATYNEQFF
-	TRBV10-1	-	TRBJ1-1	TGCGCCAGCAGTGAGTCGATCGGGAAAGCAGAAGCTTTCTTT	CASSESIGKAEAFF
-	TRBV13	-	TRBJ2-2	TGTGCCAGCAGCTTAGGCGGGTTGTACACCGGGGAGCTGTTTTTT	CASSLGGLYTGELFF
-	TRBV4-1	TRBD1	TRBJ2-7	TGCGCCAGCAGCCAAACGGGACAGGGTGGCCACGAGCAGTACTTC	CASSQTGQGGHEQYF
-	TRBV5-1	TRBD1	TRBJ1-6	TGCGCCAGCAGCCAATCGACAGGGGGCAAAAATTCACCCCTCCACTTT	CASSQSTGGKNSPLHF
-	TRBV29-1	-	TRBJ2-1	TGCAGCGTCAAGCAGGGCCATGAGCAGTTCTTC	CSVKQGHEQFF
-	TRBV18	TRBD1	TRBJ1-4	TGTGCCAGCTCATCATTGACAGGGACTAATGAAAAACTGTTTTTT	CASSSLTGTNEKLFF
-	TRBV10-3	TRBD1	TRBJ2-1	TGTGCCATCAGCGGGACAGGGGGTTACAATGAGCAGTTCTTC	CAISGTGGYNEQFF
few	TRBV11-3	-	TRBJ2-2	TGTGCCAGCAGCTCGTCCAACACCGGGGAGCTGTTTTTT	CASSSSNTGELFF
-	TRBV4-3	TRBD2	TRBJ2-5	TGCGCCAGCAGCCAAGGGCTAGCGGGGGGACAAGAGACCCAGTACTTC	CASSQGLAGGQETQYF
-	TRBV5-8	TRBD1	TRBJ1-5	TGTGCCAGCAGCTTGGGGGCCTCAGGGGGACGGCAGCCCCAGCATTTT	CASSLGASGGRQPQHF
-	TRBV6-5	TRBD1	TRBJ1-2	TGTGCCAGCAGTCCTAGGACAGGGGGCCTTGGCTACACCTTC	CASSPRTGGLGYTF
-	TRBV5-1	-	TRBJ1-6	TGCGCCAGCAGCGTACCACAGGGAAATAATTCACCCCTCCACTTT	CASSVPQGNNSPLHF
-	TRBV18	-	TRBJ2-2	TGTGCCAGCTCACCGGGGAGTGCCGCCGGGGAGCTGTTTTTT	CASSPGSAAGELFF
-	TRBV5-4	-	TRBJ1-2	TGTGCCAGCAGCAACCAGGGTGAGAACTATGGCTACACCTTC	CASSNQGENYGYTF
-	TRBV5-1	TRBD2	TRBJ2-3	TGCGCCAGCCAGACTAGCGGGGTCACAGATACGCAGTATTTT	CASQTSGVTDTQYF